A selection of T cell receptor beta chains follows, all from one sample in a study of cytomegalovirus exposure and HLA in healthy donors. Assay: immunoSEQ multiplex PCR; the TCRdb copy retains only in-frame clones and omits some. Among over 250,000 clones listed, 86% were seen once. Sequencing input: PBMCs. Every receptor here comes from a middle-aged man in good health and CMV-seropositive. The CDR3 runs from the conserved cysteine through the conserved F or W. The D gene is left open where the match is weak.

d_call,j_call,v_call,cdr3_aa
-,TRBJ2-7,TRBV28,CASSASTGYSYEQYF
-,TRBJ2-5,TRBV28,CASIKDRQETQYF
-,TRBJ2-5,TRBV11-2,CASSPTRQTQETQYF
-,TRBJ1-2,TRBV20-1,CSAKTGYGYTF
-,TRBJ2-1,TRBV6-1,CASSAREDVAAYNEQFF
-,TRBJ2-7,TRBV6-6,CASSYSVAATYEQYF
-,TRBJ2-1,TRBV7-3,CASSLSGTLVNEQFF
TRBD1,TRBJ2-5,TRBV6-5,CASSYSTGEETQYF
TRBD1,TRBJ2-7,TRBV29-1,CSGGEGTGPYEQYF
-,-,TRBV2,CASSGNYEQYF
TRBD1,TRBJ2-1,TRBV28,CASSSLLNPGQGFDEQFF
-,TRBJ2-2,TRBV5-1,CASSLLAQANTGELFF
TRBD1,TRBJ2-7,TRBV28,CASLIRTGARGEQYF
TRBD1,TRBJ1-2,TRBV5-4,CASSLKGARSYGYTF
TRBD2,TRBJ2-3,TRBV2,CASSVDGRENTQYF
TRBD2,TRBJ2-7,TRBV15,CATSLAGTSYEQYF
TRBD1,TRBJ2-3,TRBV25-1,CASSYRDSPADTQYF
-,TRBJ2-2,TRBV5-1,CASSLEPGVFTGELFF
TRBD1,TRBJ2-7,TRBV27,CASSHGTGFYEQYF
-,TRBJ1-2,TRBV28,CASSEHANYGYTF
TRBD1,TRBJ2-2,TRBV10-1,CASRRDRGHARGELFF
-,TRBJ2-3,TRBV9,CASSASDLDYLGTDTQYF
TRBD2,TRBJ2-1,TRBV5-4,CASSDGLAGVNEQFF
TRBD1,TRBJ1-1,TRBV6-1,CASSWTGGNTEAFF
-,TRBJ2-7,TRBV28,CASQWSSYEQYF
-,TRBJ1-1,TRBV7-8,CASSLDEGTEAFF
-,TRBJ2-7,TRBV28,CASSHTGRNDDEQYF
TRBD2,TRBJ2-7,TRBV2,CASRFSGIPEQYF
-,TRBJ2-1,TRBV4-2,CASSQEEGRNRNEQFF
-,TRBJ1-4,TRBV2,CASSPTGQGYNEKLFF
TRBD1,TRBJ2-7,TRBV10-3,CAISLATGSYEQYF
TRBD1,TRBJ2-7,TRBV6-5,CASRGDRGSSYEQYF
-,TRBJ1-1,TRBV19,CASRATVNTEAFF
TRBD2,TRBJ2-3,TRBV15,CATSRETSGSTDTQYF
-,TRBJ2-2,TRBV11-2,CASRRQNTGELFF
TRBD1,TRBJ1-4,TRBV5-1,CASGEFGTGANEKLFF
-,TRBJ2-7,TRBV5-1,CASSLYPLLSTESEQYF
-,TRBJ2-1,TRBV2,CASSETGSYRQYNEQFF
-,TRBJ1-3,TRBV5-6,CASSAGGVDTIYF
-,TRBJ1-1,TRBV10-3,CAISEQGNTEAFF